These 24 T cell receptor beta chains share one sample of origin, sequenced in a study of T cells in Graves' hyperthyroidism and ophthalmopathy. The investigators amplified TCR beta CDR3 regions from RNA transcripts. During a first-round RT-PCR of the TCR CDR3, the HTBI primer set was used. One entry per CDR3 protein, called by TCRdb with MiXCR from the multiplex PCR reads. The sample carries approximately 690,000 distinct CDR3 sequences, roughly 20% recorded once. The sample comprised blood. These receptors came from a man in his thirties or forties with Graves' ophthalmopathy.

This clonotype appeared a few times. The chain carries TRBV28 and TRBJ2-1; either TRBD1 or TRBD2 may supply D (5 bases each). Per germline, CDR1 MDHEN and CDR2 SYDVKM. This CDR3 is 13 amino acids long. Trimming removed 4 bases from V and 12 bases from J, with 16 bases in between. The CDR3 DNA follows: TGTGCCAGCAGTTCAGGGACCGCAATTTGGCAGTTCTTC. Translating gives CASSSGTAIWQFF.

This clonotype was counted many times. The chain couples TRBV5-8 to TRBJ2-5; perhaps D is TRBD1 or TRBD2 (5 bases each). V was pared by 4 bases and J by 5 bases, with 21 bases between. The germline gives CDR1 SGHTS, CDR2 YDEGEE. This CDR3 is 16 amino acids long. The chain's CDR3 is CASSTDPRGRRETQYF. The CDR3 DNA reads TGTGCCAGCAGCACAGATCCCCGGGGACGTCGTGAGACCCAGTACTTC. Full variable domain (missing parts from reference TRBV5-8 and TRBJ2-5): EAGVTQSPTHLIKTRGQQATLRCSPISGHTSVYWYQQALGLGLQFLLWYDEGEERNRGNFPPRFSGRQFPNYSSELNVNALELEDSALYLCASSTDPRGRRETQYFGPGTRLLVL.

The V and J genes are TRBV28 and TRBJ1-5; TRBD1 is a possible D gene (5 bases). The V end lost 2 bases, the J end lost 4 bases, and 12 bases lay between the germline ends. The CDR3 loop spans 15 amino acids. The germline V gene has CDR1 MDHEN and CDR2 SYDVKM. Here the CDR3 DNA reads TGTGCCAGCAGTTTAGTTTGGGGGGATAATCAGCCCCAGCATTTT. The encoded protein is CASSLVWGDNQPQHF.

The rearrangement links TRBV6-1 to TRBJ2-5, with TRBD2 matching over 9 bases. CDR3 length equals 16 residues. Germline V gene sequence: CDR1 MNHNS, CDR2 SASEGT. Unmatched junction bases numbered 7, after V lost 1 base and J lost 4 bases. The DNA of the CDR3 is TGTGCCAGCAGTGAAGTTATTAGCGGGAGAGGAGAGACCCAGTACTTC. Encoded protein: CASSEVISGRGETQYF.

The chain couples TRBV5-4 to TRBJ2-1, with D tentatively TRBD1 (6 bases). V was pared by 4 bases and J by 7 bases, with 12 bases between. CDR3 length: 13 residues. The germline V gene has CDR1 SGHNT and CDR2 YYREEE (reference sequence). The CDR3 loop reads CASSRWGRNEQFF. In DNA, the CDR3 is TGTGCCAGCAGCCGATGGGGGCGTAATGAGCAGTTCTTC.

V usage is TRBV5-1 and J usage is TRBJ2-3; D is unresolved. V lost 4 bases and J 6 bases, leaving 12 bases between the germline ends. The CDR3 length is 13 residues. Germline V gene data show CDR1 as SGHRS and CDR2 as YFSETQ. CDR3: CASSLRAEDTQYF. In nucleotides, the CDR3 is TGCGCCAGCAGCCTAAGGGCAGAGGATACGCAGTATTTT. The full variable domain, with the rest looked up from reference TRBV5-1 and TRBJ2-3, is KAGVTQTPRYLIKTRGQQVTLSCSPISGHRSVSWYQQTPGQGLQFLFEYFSETQRNKGNFPGRFSGRQFSNSRSEMNVSTLELGDSALYLCASSLRAEDTQYFGPGTRLTVL.

The table lists this clonotype with a few counts. The V and J genes are TRBV10-3 and TRBJ1-1; perhaps TRBD1 as D (6 bases). Trimming left V 10 bases short and J 1 base short, with 16 bases between. CDR3 size: 14 residues. In germline, CDR1 is ENHRY, CDR2 SYGVKD. The chain's CDR3 is CATERDTRNTEAFF. The CDR3 bases are TGTGCCACCGAAAGGGACACCCGGAACACTGAAGCTTTCTTT.

This clonotype was recorded many times. The chain carries TRBV12-3 or TRBV12-4 and TRBJ1-2, with D maybe TRBD1 (5 bases). This CDR3 is 13 amino acids long. Trimming took 7 bases from V and 8 from J, leaving 17 bases between them. CDR3 nucleotides: TGTGCCAGCACTACCTATGGGGACGGGGGCTACACCTTC. Translation gives CASTTYGDGGYTF.

Many counts were recorded for this clonotype. The V call is TRBV2, the J call TRBJ1-5; D not resolved. Trimming cost V 4 bases and J 7 bases, with 11 bases left between them. Germline V gene data show CDR1 as SNHLY and CDR2 as FYNNEI. The CDR3 runs 13 residues. The CDR3 spells CASSVWERQPQHF. The CDR3 region has the DNA TGTGCCAGCAGTGTTTGGGAGCGGCAGCCCCAGCATTTT.

This clonotype was observed a handful of times. This chain uses TRBV6-1 with TRBJ2-7; tentative D call: TRBD2 (5 bases). The germline CDR1 and CDR2 sequences are MNHNS and SASEGT. The V gene lost 7 bases and the J gene lost 2 bases, with 21 bases spanning the gap. This CDR3 region has 16 residues. The DNA for the CDR3 is TGTGCCAGCACTTCGGGAAGTACTCGAAATGCCTACGAGCAGTACTTC. This codes for CASTSGSTRNAYEQYF.

This clonotype was observed a few times. The chain joins TRBV2 to TRBJ1-2; TRBD1 is a possible D gene (6 bases). Germline CDR1 is SNHLY and CDR2 is FYNNEI. Trimming shortened V by 0 bases and J by 7 bases, and 12 bases separated the two germline ends. This CDR3 comprises 14 residues. DNA of the CDR3: TGTGCCAGCAGTGAAGCATCAGGGGTCGGTGGCTACACCTTC. Protein: CASSEASGVGGYTF. Full variable domain (missing parts from reference TRBV2 and TRBJ1-2): EPEVTQTPSHQVTQMGQEVILRCVPISNHLYFYWYRQILGQKVEFLVSFYNNEISEKSEIFDDQFSVERPDGSNFTLKIRSTKLEDSAMYFCASSEASGVGGYTFGSGTRLTVV.

About this clonotype itself: Being one base from a much bigger clone, this may be a read error. The V and J genes are TRBV6-1 and TRBJ1-1; D unresolved. The CDR3 covers 13 residues. CDR1 and CDR2 from the germline V gene are MNHNS and SASEGT. V was shortened by 2 bases and J by 3 bases, with 7 bases between the two germline ends. The CDR3 protein is CASSEQKDTEAFF. Written as DNA, the CDR3 is TGTGCCAGCAGTGAACAGAAGGACACTGAAGCTTTCTTT.

This clonotype came up a few times. The chain is built from TRBV24-1 and TRBJ2-3, with 8 bases matching TRBD2. Germline CDR1 is KGHDR and CDR2 is SFDVKD. After removal of 3 bases from V and 4 bases from J, the junction contained 5 bases not matched to a gene. The CDR3 extends over 15 amino acids. CDR3 region: CATSDKAGVADTQYF. The CDR3 DNA is TGTGCCACCAGTGATAAAGCGGGGGTGGCAGATACGCAGTATTTT.

The V call is TRBV28, the J call TRBJ1-2; 7 positions match TRBD1. Germline CDR1 MDHEN, CDR2 SYDVKM. The V segment lost 6 bases and the J segment 2 bases; nucleotides outside the gene matches: 6. The CDR3 totals 14 residues. As DNA, the CDR3 is TGTGCCAGCAGCAACTGGGACAGCAACTATGGCTACACCTTC. Translation gives CASSNWDSNYGYTF.

To note about this clonotype: This may be a read error: a much more frequent sequence differs by one nucleotide. This chain connects TRBV6-1 to TRBJ2-7; D not certain. Germline CDR1 and CDR2: MNHNS and SASEGT. This CDR3 contains 11 residues. Trimming stripped 4 bases from V and 7 bases from J, with 8 bases between. DNA of the CDR3: TGTGCCAGCAGTGGATCTTGGGAGCAGTACTTC. It codes for CASSGSWEQYF.

This clonotype was seen a few times. The chain has TRBV28 and TRBJ2-7, with a possible D match to TRBD2 (6 bases). V was cut by 8 bases and J by 2 bases, with 10 bases left in between. The CDR3 loop spans 12 amino acids. The germline CDR1 and CDR2 sequences are MDHEN and SYDVKM. The CDR3 reads CASAGGTYEQYF. The CDR3, as DNA: TGTGCCAGCGCCGGGGGAACCTACGAGCAGTACTTC.

This clonotype was observed at least ten times. The chain links TRBV20-1 to TRBJ2-3; the D is unclear. V was cut by 2 bases and J by 6 bases, with 6 bases left in between. The CDR3 loop spans 11 amino acids. CDR1 DFQATT and CDR2 SNEGSKA come from the germline V gene (reference sequence). Here the CDR3 reads CSARLGDTQYF. The CDR3 DNA reads TGCAGTGCTAGACTGGGTGATACGCAGTATTTT.

The chain links TRBV6-2 or TRBV6-3 to TRBJ2-7, with D unclear. Per germline, CDR1 MNHEY and CDR2 SVGEGT. The CDR3 is made up of 13 amino acids. V was clipped by 3 bases and J by 6 bases, with 12 bases between them. The CDR3 sequence is CASSYSQEREQYF. The CDR3 DNA reads TGTGCCAGCAGTTATTCCCAAGAGCGCGAGCAGTACTTC.

This clonotype was detected ten times or more. This chain joins TRBV6-1 and TRBJ1-2; D is uncertain. Germline loops: CDR1 MNHNS, CDR2 SASEGT. The CDR3 runs to 11 residues. CDR3: CLTETDYGYTF. CDR3 nucleotides: TGTCTCACGGAAACAGACTATGGCTACACCTTC.

This clonotype was counted only a few times. V usage is TRBV6-2 or TRBV6-3 and J usage is TRBJ1-1; D is perhaps TRBD1 (6 bases). The CDR3 is 12 amino acids. CDR1 is MNHEY and CDR2 is SVGEGT in the germline V gene. The V and J ends lost 7 bases and 6 bases respectively, with 12 bases between them. The CDR3 loop is CASIRGNSEAFF. DNA for the CDR3: TGTGCCAGCATCAGGGGTAATTCTGAAGCTTTCTTT.

This clonotype came up many times. V gene TRBV3-1 combines with J gene TRBJ1-2; D remains unclear. Germline loops: CDR1 LGHDT, CDR2 YNNKEL (reference sequence). V dropped 0 bases and J dropped 6 bases, with 14 bases sitting between them. CDR3 size: 15 residues. The CDR3 sequence: CASSQDAGSRNGYTF. CDR3 nucleotides: TGTGCCAGCAGCCAAGACGCGGGTAGTAGGAATGGCTACACCTTC.

J is TRBJ2-5 and V is TRBV28; 7 bases are shared with TRBD1. The J segment lost 3 bases and the V segment lost 3 bases, leaving 7 bases of the junction unmatched. This CDR3 is 15 amino acids long. Germline-derived CDR1 and CDR2 are MDHEN and SYDVKM. The CDR3 reads CASSFRDSREETQYF. The CDR3 nucleotides are TGTGCCAGCAGTTTTCGGGACAGTCGAGAAGAGACCCAGTACTTC.

This clonotype has a count of ten or more. The V and J genes are TRBV4-3 and TRBJ2-7, with 11 bases matching TRBD1. The trim removed 5 bases at V and 3 bases at J, leaving 6 bases unmatched. Germline V CDR1 and CDR2: LGHNA, YSLEER. This CDR3 contains 15 residues. The CDR3 region is CASSFSGTGGYEQYF. The CDR3 DNA is TGCGCCAGCAGCTTTTCCGGGACAGGGGGCTACGAGCAGTACTTC.

The table lists this clonotype with many counts. This rearrangement joins TRBV20-1 to TRBJ2-7; perhaps TRBD2 as D (5 bases). The CDR3 runs 15 residues. V lost 2 bases and J lost 2, with 16 bases in between. Germline V CDR1 and CDR2: DFQATT, SNEGSKA (reference sequence). CDR3 loop: CSARPVSGRPYEQYF. The CDR3 DNA reads TGCAGTGCTAGACCAGTCAGTGGGAGACCCTACGAGCAGTACTTC.